This TCR beta chain appears in the sequencing data of a study of T cell responses to AZD1222 COVID-19 vaccine. TCRdb's table, derived via immunoSEQ multiplex PCR, lists solely in-frame clones and lacks some. The table shows 140,000 to 150,000 clones, with under 95% occurring only once. CDR1 is SNHLY and CDR2 is FYNNEI in the germline V gene. The CDR3 contains 18 residues. Trimming took 8 bases from V and 2 from J; bases not matched to a gene: 18. As to this clone: Its antigen is unidentified.

Study conclusions and caveats: There were repertoire samples only from the period after the peak T cell response.

The rearrangement links TRBV2 to TRBJ2-7; 10 bases fit TRBD1. The source is an adult who received the MenACWY meningococcal vaccine as a control. Sequencing used peripheral blood, obtained 28 days after the second dose of the MenACWY control vaccine. The chain's CDR3 is CASGELASYGQGAYEQYF. The DNA for the CDR3 is TGTGCCAGCGGAGAACTGGCCTCTTACGGACAGGGGGCCTACGAGCAGTACTTC.